This TCR beta chain came from a study of long-term antiretroviral therapy in people with HIV. Each donor had at least one pre-ART and at least two post-ART PBMC samples. Version v3.0 of the immunoSEQ assay ran at survey level. Data came from immunoSEQ multiplex PCR; TCRdb stores just in-frame clones and leaves some out. This table holds 35,000 to 40,000 clones, roughly 80% found once. Germline V lookup: CDR1 SGHTA, CDR2 FQGNSA. V was clipped by 1 base and J by 6 bases; unmatched bases: 6. The CDR3 has 16 residues. J is TRBJ2-1 and V is TRBV7-2, with 10 bases matching TRBD2. The sequencing here drew on unsorted PBMCs, taken 1.5 years after starting antiretroviral therapy. This receptor was obtained from a man aged 18 to 29 with HIV. CDR3: CASSLVGLADINEQFF. Written as DNA, the CDR3 is TGTGCCAGCAGCTTAGTCGGACTAGCGGACATCAATGAGCAGTTCTTC.